The sequence of this T cell receptor beta chain was determined in a study of OX40 agonist ivuxolimab in advanced cancers. About the study: The study gave patients intravenous ivuxolimab at 0.01 to 10 mg/kg every 2 weeks. The study, taken as a whole, reports: With doses of 0.1 to 3.0 mg/kg, CD4+ and CD8+ blood T cells had undergone clonal expansion by week 6. The antigen specificity of the peripheral T cells (those that were expanded) was not determined.

The method was immunoSEQ multiplex PCR; TCRdb's version includes in-frame clones alone and lacks a portion of them. This sample yields 90,000 to 100,000 clones, of which approximately 80% are seen a single time; over 1.1% belongs to the top ten. The CDR3 is 13 residues long. Trimming took off 5 bases at V and 6 bases at J, with 13 bases between the two ends. Germline V gene lookup returns CDR1 SEHNR and CDR2 FQNEAQ (reference sequence). Worth noting for this clone: Its antigen is currently unknown.

The clonotype originates from an adult with an advanced solid tumor such as melanoma, head and neck, liver or kidney cancer. The specimen was CD4+ or CD8+ T cells sorted from blood, collected in a trial of the OX40 agonist ivuxolimab. V is TRBV7-9 and J is TRBJ1-1; the D gene is possibly TRBD1 (5 bases). The CDR3 loop reads CASSIQVGSEAFF. The CDR3 DNA sequence: TGTGCCAGCAGCATACAGGTGGGCTCTGAAGCTTTCTTT. The variable domain in full, completed from reference TRBV7-9 and TRBJ1-1, reads DTGVSQNPRHKITKRGQNVTFRCDPISEHNRLYWYRQTLGQGPEFLTYFQNEAQLEKSRLLSDRFSAERPKGSFSTLEIQRTEQGDSAMYLCASSIQVGSEAFFGQGTRLTVV.